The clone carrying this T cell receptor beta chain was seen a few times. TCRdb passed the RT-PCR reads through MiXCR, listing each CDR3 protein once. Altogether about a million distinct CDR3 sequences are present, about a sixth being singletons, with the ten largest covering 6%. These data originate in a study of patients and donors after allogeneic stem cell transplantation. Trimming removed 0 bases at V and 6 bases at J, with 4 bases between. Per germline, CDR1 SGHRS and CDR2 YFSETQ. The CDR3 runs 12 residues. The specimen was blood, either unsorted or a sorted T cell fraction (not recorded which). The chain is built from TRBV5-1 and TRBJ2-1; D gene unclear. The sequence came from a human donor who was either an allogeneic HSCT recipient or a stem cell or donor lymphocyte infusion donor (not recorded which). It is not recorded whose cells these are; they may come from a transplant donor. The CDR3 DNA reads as TGCGCCAGCAGCTTGGAGAGCAATGAGCAGTTCTTC. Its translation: CASSLESNEQFF.